The rows below give T cell receptor beta chains drawn from one sample of a study of T cell responses to AZD1222 COVID-19 vaccine. Assay used: immunoSEQ multiplex PCR; TCRdb lists only in-frame clones, some missing. The sample holds about 130,000 clones, roughly 87% seen once. The source material was peripheral blood, sampled on day 0 of MenACWY control vaccination. The receptors stem from an adult in good health. CDR3s include the opening cysteine and the closing phenylalanine or tryptophan.

J: TRBJ2-7; V: TRBV18; CDR3: CASSPGTGAEQYF
J: TRBJ2-1; V: TRBV9; CDR3: CASSPGVPGIGQFF
J: TRBJ1-5; V: TRBV28; CDR3: CASSLRQGAFSSNQPQHF
J: TRBJ2-1; V: TRBV28; CDR3: CASSLRLSGGHNEQFF
J: TRBJ2-5; V: TRBV27; CDR3: CASGTRAGAETQYF
J: TRBJ1-5; V: TRBV14; CDR3: CASSQFGDQPQHF
J: TRBJ2-7; V: TRBV7-3; CDR3: CASSLWSNDEQYF
J: TRBJ2-3; V: TRBV13; CDR3: CASSLEGADTQYF
J: TRBJ1-5; V: TRBV2; CDR3: CASSQRESGIQPQHF
J: TRBJ2-3; V: TRBV9; CDR3: CASNSGATDTQYF
J: TRBJ1-6; V: TRBV7-9; CDR3: CAIDRDNNSPLHF
J: TRBJ1-1; V: TRBV2; CDR3: CASSKAGGNTEAFF
J: TRBJ2-1; V: TRBV29-1; CDR3: CSVEDANLAGYEQFF
J: TRBJ2-1; V: TRBV7-3; CDR3: CASSLTQTSGRDRGLNEQFF
J: TRBJ2-7; V: TRBV7-6; CDR3: CASSFAGGPGGGEQYF
J: TRBJ2-5; V: TRBV7-8; CDR3: CASSLGRQQETQYF
J: TRBJ2-4; V: TRBV18; CDR3: CASSPPDRVAKNIQYF
J: TRBJ1-5; V: TRBV27; CDR3: CASSSYGDLNNQPQHF
J: TRBJ1-2; V: TRBV28; CDR3: CASSLSQGLDGYTF
J: TRBJ1-1; V: TRBV30; CDR3: CAWSVSRMNTEAFF
J: TRBJ2-6; V: TRBV30; CDR3: CAWRSPGHSSGANVLTF
J: TRBJ2-3; V: TRBV6-2/TRBV6-3; CDR3: CASSRFEGITDTQYF
J: TRBJ1-3; V: TRBV11-2; CDR3: CASSPRGSGNTIYF
J: TRBJ1-1; V: TRBV13; CDR3: CASSGGRDTEAFF
J: TRBJ2-1; V: TRBV19; CDR3: CASSIEPNRIYEQFF
J: TRBJ2-3; V: TRBV28; CDR3: CASSPRTEDTQYF
J: TRBJ2-1; V: TRBV27; CDR3: CASSLVGRKGQRSNEQFF
J: TRBJ2-2; V: TRBV28; CDR3: CASRQGELFF
J: TRBJ2-2; V: TRBV9; CDR3: CASSATVATGELFF
J: TRBJ1-2; V: TRBV18; CDR3: CASSPRQESYGYTF
J: TRBJ1-5; V: TRBV5-8; CDR3: CASSPGQGLKPQHF
J: TRBJ1-3; V: TRBV7-2; CDR3: CASSQTTGRSGNTIYF
J: TRBJ2-3; V: TRBV29-1; CDR3: CSAKGGGASTDTQYF
J: TRBJ1-1; V: TRBV6-2/TRBV6-3; CDR3: CASSLGRLNTEAFF
J: TRBJ2-2; V: TRBV19; CDR3: CASSTSGRGRKSGELFF
J: TRBJ1-2; V: TRBV7-9; CDR3: CASSPRGQANYGYTF
J: TRBJ1-1; V: TRBV19; CDR3: CASSIGFGEAFF
J: TRBJ1-1; V: TRBV7-9; CDR3: CASSLSLVNTEAFF
J: TRBJ2-1; V: TRBV19; CDR3: CASSFTGTGVNEQFF
J: TRBJ1-3; V: TRBV2; CDR3: CASSEGGQGTGNTIYF
J: TRBJ2-1; V: TRBV5-6; CDR3: CASSLNDEQFF
J: TRBJ2-7; V: TRBV23-1; CDR3: CASSQSPLDRGYEQYF
J: TRBJ2-3; V: TRBV18; CDR3: CASFTSGGRDTQYF
J: TRBJ1-2; V: TRBV5-4; CDR3: CASSLEGNYGYTF
J: TRBJ1-4; V: TRBV28; CDR3: CASSWTGGEKLFF
J: TRBJ1-4; V: TRBV5-1; CDR3: CASSRRQGANEKLFF
J: TRBJ2-3; V: TRBV7-3; CDR3: CASSLEPSTDTQYF
J: TRBJ2-3; V: TRBV28; CDR3: CASSSDYKRTDTQYF
J: TRBJ2-1; V: TRBV28; CDR3: CASSSGGDNEQFF
J: TRBJ2-3; V: TRBV6-2/TRBV6-3; CDR3: CASSYSGGTSTDTQYF
J: TRBJ2-3; V: TRBV30; CDR3: CAWEAASTDTQYF